One and the same sample provided the 15 T cell receptor beta chains below, sequenced in a study of T cell repertoires in cytomegalovirus infection. These receptors lack a known antigen. TCRdb redid the calling of the reads with MiXCR, one entry per CDR3 protein. The sample lists 650,000 to 900,000 distinct CDR3 sequences; roughly 28% were seen once. The specimen comprised cultured CD8+ T cells from PBMCs, sampled from culture after CMV antigen stimulation. The receptors come from a human donor in good health (CMV status not recorded). Some clones in this sample may be carry-over from other donors' samples.

Concerning this clonotype: A much larger clone lies one base from this, so it may be a read error. The rearrangement joins TRBV7-2 to TRBJ2-5, with 9 bases lining up with TRBD1. The CDR3 covers 15 residues. Germline V gives CDR1 SGHTA, CDR2 FQGNSA. CDR3: CASKRQGGPQESQYF. In nucleotides, the CDR3 is TGTGCCAGCAAGAGACAGGGGGGGCCTCAAGAGAGCCAGTACTTC.

The sample holds many counts of this clonotype. The chain is built from TRBV7-2 and TRBJ1-4; D is undetermined. There are 16 residues in the CDR3. Germline assignment: CDR1 SGHTA and CDR2 FQGNSA. Trimming cost V 3 bases and J 8 bases, with 19 bases left between them. In nucleotides, the CDR3 is TGTGCCAGCAGCTTGTCCAGTGGTGGGGAGAGAGAAAAACTGTTTTTT. Translated, it gives CASSLSSGGEREKLFF.

This rearrangement joins TRBV5-8 to TRBJ2-7; no firm D call. Germline V gives CDR1 SGHTS, CDR2 YDEGEE. There are 11 residues in the CDR3. Between the trimmed V and J ends, which lost 5 bases and 2 bases, there was a span of 5 bases. CDR3: CASRAAYEQYF. Here the CDR3 DNA reads TGTGCCAGCAGGGCAGCCTACGAGCAGTACTTC. Together with reference TRBV5-8 and TRBJ2-7, the CDR3 gives the full variable domain: EAGVTQSPTHLIKTRGQQATLRCSPISGHTSVYWYQQALGLGLQFLLWYDEGEERNRGNFPPRFSGRQFPNYSSELNVNALELEDSALYLCASRAAYEQYFGPGTRLTVT.

This clonotype appeared once. The gene calls are TRBV7-6 and TRBJ2-1; possible D gene TRBD1, 5 bases. Germline V CDR1 and CDR2: SGHVS, FNYEAQ. This CDR3 is 13 amino acids long. V lost 8 bases to trimming and J lost 9 bases, with 17 bases between them. CDR3 region: CASGWGPGVEQFF. The CDR3 DNA sequence: TGTGCCAGCGGCTGGGGCCCTGGGGTTGAGCAGTTCTTC.

This clonotype turned up a few times. V and J are TRBV7-8 and TRBJ2-3; TRBD2 is a possible D gene (6 bases). CDR1 SGHVS and CDR2 FQNEAQ come from the germline V gene. Trimming pared 5 bases from V and 3 bases from J, leaving 18 bases between. There are 16 residues in the CDR3. The CDR3: CASSPGVAVATDTQYF. CDR3 DNA: TGTGCCAGCAGCCCCGGGGTAGCGGTTGCAACAGATACGCAGTATTTT.

This chain links TRBV4-1 with TRBJ1-5, with a possible D match to TRBD1 (5 bases). The CDR3 is 15 residues long. The V end was cut by 1 base, the J end by 3 bases, with 10 bases between. Germline V gene data show CDR1 as MGHRA and CDR2 as YSYEKL. This CDR3 reads CASSQVRGPNQPQHF. CDR3 nucleotide sequence: TGCGCCAGCAGCCAAGTGCGGGGACCCAATCAGCCCCAGCATTTT.

This clonotype appeared once. The chain employs TRBV6-1 and TRBJ1-2, with 9 bases lining up with TRBD1. Germline lookup yields CDR1 MNHNS and CDR2 SASEGT. This CDR3 spans 16 amino acids. V lost 3 bases and J lost 0; bases outside the gene matches: 5. CDR3 region: CASSDFGQGSNYGYTF. In DNA, the CDR3 is TGTGCCAGCAGTGACTTTGGACAGGGGTCTAACTATGGCTACACCTTC.

This clonotype was seen only once. The chain couples TRBV7-8 to TRBJ1-5; D not certain. V was clipped by 5 bases and J by 1 base, with 21 bases between them. The CDR3 covers 18 residues. The germline V gene encodes CDR1 SGHVS and CDR2 FQNEAQ. CDR3 bases: TGTGCCAGCAGCAATTTGGAGGACGTCCTCTGGAGCAATCAGCCCCAGCATTTT. It encodes CASSNLEDVLWSNQPQHF.

The rearrangement joins TRBV7-4 to TRBJ2-1; D is possibly TRBD2 (7 bases). Trimming shortened V by 8 bases and J by 4 bases, and 33 bases separated the two germline ends. CDR3 length: 20 amino acids. CDR1 and CDR2 from the germline V gene are SGHVT and SQSDAQ. CDR3 sequence reads: CASPLGGAAGATFIYNEQFF. CDR3 DNA sequence: TGTGCCAGCCCCCTGGGTGGTGCTGCGGGGGCCACATTCATTTACAATGAGCAGTTCTTC.

This clonotype was observed at least ten times. The V call is TRBV7-6, the J call TRBJ2-7, with 8 bases fitting TRBD1. CDR1 SGHVS and CDR2 FNYEAQ come from the germline V gene. The CDR3 spans 15 residues. Trimming removed 4 bases from V and 2 bases from J; junction bases left unmatched: 7. The CDR3 reads CASSYGTGPTYEQYF. CDR3 in DNA: TGTGCCAGCAGCTACGGGACAGGTCCCACCTACGAGCAGTACTTC.

This clonotype was picked up one time. A much larger clone lies one base from this, so it may be a read error. The V gene is TRBV5-4, the J gene TRBJ1-2, with 10 nucleotides matching TRBD1. Germline-derived CDR1 and CDR2 are SGHNT and YYREEE (reference sequence). The CDR3 has 15 amino acids. The ends lost 3 bases at V and 4 bases at J; junction bases unmatched: 6. CDR3 nucleotides: TGTGCCAGCAGCTGGGGACAGGGGCCCTCCTATGGCTACACCTTC. Its translation: CASSWGQGPSYGYTF.

This clonotype appeared a few times. The chain combines TRBV11-1 with TRBJ2-2; D possibly corresponds to TRBD2 (6 bases). Germline V gives CDR1 SGHAT, CDR2 FQDESV (reference sequence). The CDR3 totals 14 residues. This CDR3 reads CPKGLAGLTGELFF. CDR3 nucleotides: TGTCCGAAAGGCTTGGCGGGGCTCACCGGGGAGCTGTTTTTT.

The chain joins TRBV5-8 to TRBJ1-1; TRBD1 is a possible D gene (5 bases). Germline loops: CDR1 SGHTS, CDR2 YDEGEE. The CDR3 covers 16 residues. The germline V and J ends were trimmed by 0 bases and 0 bases, with 12 bases remaining between them. For the CDR3, the DNA is TGTGCCAGCAGCTTGGTAGGGGTCGGGATGAACACTGAAGCTTTCTTT. It translates to CASSLVGVGMNTEAFF.

The rearrangement links TRBV6-5 to TRBJ1-2, with 10 bases aligning to TRBD1. The V gene's germline CDR1 is MNHEY and CDR2 SVGAGI. Trimming at V came to 1 base and at J to 3 bases, leaving 8 bases not matched to a gene. The CDR3 covers 17 residues. The CDR3 reads CASSYYPGTGEDYGYTF. DNA for the CDR3: TGTGCCAGCAGTTACTATCCCGGGACAGGGGAAGACTATGGCTACACCTTC.

This clonotype showed up just a few times. The rearrangement links TRBV6-6 to TRBJ2-3; no clear D. The germline gives CDR1 MNHNY, CDR2 SVGAGI (reference sequence). The CDR3 spans 12 residues. The germline V and J ends were trimmed by 2 bases and 13 bases, with 13 bases remaining between them. The CDR3 protein is CASSYRAASEYF. The CDR3 nucleotides are TGTGCCAGCAGTTACCGTGCGGCTTCGGAGTATTTT.